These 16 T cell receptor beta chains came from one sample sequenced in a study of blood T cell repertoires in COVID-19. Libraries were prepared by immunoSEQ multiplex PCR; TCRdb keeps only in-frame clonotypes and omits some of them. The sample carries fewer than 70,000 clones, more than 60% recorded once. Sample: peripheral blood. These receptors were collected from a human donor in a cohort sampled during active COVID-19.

CDR3 in DNA: TGTGCCAGCAGCTTACGAAGACTAGCGGGATGGAATGAGCAGTTCTTC. Its translation: CASSLRRLAGWNEQFF. The chain is built from TRBV5-6 and TRBJ2-1; 11 nucleotides align to TRBD2. V gave up 2 bases and J gave up 7 bases; unmatched junction bases: 8. The CDR3 runs 16 residues. Germline loops: CDR1 SGHDT, CDR2 YYEEEE.

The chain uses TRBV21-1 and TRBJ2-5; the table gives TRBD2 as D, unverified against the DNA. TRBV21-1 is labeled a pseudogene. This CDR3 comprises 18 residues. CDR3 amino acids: CASSKGDSSGRPQETQYF. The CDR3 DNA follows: TGTGCCAGCAGCAAAGGAGATTCTAGCGGGAGGCCGCAAGAGACCCAGTACTTC.

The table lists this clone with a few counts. DNA for the CDR3: TGTGCCAGCAGTGGACACCAGGTAACCAATCAGCCCCAGCATTTT. Its translation is CASSGHQVTNQPQHF. This chain uses TRBV6-6 with TRBJ1-5; D is perhaps TRBD1 (5 bases). Trimming pared 5 bases from V and 3 bases from J, leaving 14 bases between. This CDR3 is 15 amino acids long. Germline loops: CDR1 MNHNY, CDR2 SVGAGI (reference sequence).

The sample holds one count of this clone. CDR3: CASSYIQGVGYGYTF. The CDR3 DNA sequence: TGTGCCAGCAGTTACATACAGGGGGTTGGCTATGGCTACACCTTC. This chain joins TRBV6-6 and TRBJ1-2, with 8 bases lining up with TRBD1. Per germline, CDR1 MNHNY and CDR2 SVGAGI (reference sequence). Losses at the gene ends were 2 bases for V and 4 bases for J; bases not matched to a gene: 6. This CDR3 spans 15 amino acids.

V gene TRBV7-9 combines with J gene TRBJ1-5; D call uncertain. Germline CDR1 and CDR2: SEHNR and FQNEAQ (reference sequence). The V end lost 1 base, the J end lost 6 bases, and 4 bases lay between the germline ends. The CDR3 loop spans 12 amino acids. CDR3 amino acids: CASSLGSQPQHF. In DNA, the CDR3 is TGTGCCAGCAGCTTAGGGAGTCAGCCCCAGCATTTT.

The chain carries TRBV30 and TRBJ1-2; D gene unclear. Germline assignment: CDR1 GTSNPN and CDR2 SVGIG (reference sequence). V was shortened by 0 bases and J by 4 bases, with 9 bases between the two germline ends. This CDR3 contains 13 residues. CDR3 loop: CAWSVQSVYGYTF. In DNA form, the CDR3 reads TGTGCCTGGAGTGTACAGTCTGTCTATGGCTACACCTTC.

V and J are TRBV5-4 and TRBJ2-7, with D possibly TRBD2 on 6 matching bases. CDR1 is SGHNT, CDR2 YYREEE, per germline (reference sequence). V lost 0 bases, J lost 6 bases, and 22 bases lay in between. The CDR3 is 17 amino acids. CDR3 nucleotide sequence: TGTGCCAGCAGCTTGGAACCCGGAACACCCGGGAGAAGCGAGCAGTACTTC. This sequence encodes CASSLEPGTPGRSEQYF.

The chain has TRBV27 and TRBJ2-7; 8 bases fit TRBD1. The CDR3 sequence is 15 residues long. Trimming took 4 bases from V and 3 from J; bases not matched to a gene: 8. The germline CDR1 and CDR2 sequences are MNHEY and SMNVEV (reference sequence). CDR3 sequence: CASSSGTGPLYEQYF. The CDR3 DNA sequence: TGTGCCAGCAGTTCCGGGACAGGACCCCTCTACGAGCAGTACTTC.

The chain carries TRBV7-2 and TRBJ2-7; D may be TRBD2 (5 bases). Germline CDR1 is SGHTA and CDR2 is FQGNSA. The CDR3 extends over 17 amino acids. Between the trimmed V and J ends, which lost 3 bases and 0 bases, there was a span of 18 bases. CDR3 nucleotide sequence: TGTGCCAGCAGCTTCCCGGGGAAGGGAGTGGGCTCCTACGAGCAGTACTTC. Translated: CASSFPGKGVGSYEQYF.

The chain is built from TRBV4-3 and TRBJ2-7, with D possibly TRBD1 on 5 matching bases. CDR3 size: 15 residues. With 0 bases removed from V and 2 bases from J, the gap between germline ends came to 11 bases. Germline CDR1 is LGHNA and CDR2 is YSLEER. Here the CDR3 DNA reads TGCGCCAGCAGCCAAGATCAGGACACAACCTACGAGCAGTACTTC. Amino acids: CASSQDQDTTYEQYF.

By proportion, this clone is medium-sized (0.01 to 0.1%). The CDR3 loop reads CASHAGRERGNEQFF. CDR3 DNA sequence: TGTGCCAGCCACGCGGGGCGGGAGAGGGGCAATGAGCAGTTCTTC. The chain uses TRBV19 and TRBJ2-1, with 7 positions matching TRBD2. J was trimmed by 6 bases and V by 9 bases; bases with no gene match: 14. Germline V gene lookup returns CDR1 LNHDA and CDR2 SQIVND (reference sequence). CDR3 size: 15 residues.

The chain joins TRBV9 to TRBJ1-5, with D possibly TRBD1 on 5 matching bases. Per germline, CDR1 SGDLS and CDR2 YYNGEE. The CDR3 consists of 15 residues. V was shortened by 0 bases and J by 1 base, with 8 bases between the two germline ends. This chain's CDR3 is CASSVAGGSNQPQHF. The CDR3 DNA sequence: TGTGCCAGCAGCGTAGCTGGGGGGAGCAATCAGCCCCAGCATTTT.

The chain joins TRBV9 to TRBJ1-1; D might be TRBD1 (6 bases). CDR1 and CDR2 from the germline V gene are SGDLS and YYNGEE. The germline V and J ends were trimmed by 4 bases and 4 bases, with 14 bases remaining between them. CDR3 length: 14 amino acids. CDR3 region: CASSPGTLLTEAFF. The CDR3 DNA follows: TGTGCCAGCAGCCCCGGGACACTCCTCACTGAAGCTTTCTTT.

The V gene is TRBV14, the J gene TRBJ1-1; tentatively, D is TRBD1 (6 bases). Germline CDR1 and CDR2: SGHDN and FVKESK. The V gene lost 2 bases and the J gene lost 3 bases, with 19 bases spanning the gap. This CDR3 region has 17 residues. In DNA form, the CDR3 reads TGTGCCAGCAGCCAATTACAGGGAAGGATTGGGGACACTGAAGCTTTCTTT. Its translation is CASSQLQGRIGDTEAFF.

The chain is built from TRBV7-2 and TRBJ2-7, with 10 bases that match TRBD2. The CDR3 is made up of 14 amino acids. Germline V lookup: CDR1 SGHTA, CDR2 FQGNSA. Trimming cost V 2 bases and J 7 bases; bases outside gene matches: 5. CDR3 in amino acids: CASSLLAGVGEQYF. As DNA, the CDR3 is TGTGCCAGCAGCTTACTAGCGGGAGTGGGGGAGCAGTACTTC.

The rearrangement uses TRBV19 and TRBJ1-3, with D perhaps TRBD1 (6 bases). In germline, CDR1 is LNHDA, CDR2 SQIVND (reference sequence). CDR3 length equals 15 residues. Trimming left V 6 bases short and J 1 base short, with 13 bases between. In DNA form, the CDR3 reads TGTGCCAGTAGCGCCCCGGGACATTCTGGAAACACCATATATTTT. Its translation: CASSAPGHSGNTIYF. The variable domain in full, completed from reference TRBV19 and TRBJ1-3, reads DGGITQSPKYLFRKEGQNVTLSCEQNLNHDAMYWYRQDPGQGLRLIYYSQIVNDFQKGDIAEGYSVSREKKESFPLTVTSAQKNPTAFYLCASSAPGHSGNTIYFGEGSWLTVV.